This passage covers 5 T cell receptor beta chains from one sample sequenced in a study of T cell repertoires in cytomegalovirus infection. These receptors are not linked to any known antigen. TCRdb analysed the reads with MiXCR anew, one entry per CDR3 protein. The sample comprises some 480,000 distinct CDR3 sequences, 30% to 40% of which are singletons, and about a sixth rests with the top ten. The sequences come from cultured PBMCs, collected from culture after CMV antigen stimulation. These receptors all come from a human donor in good health (CMV status not recorded). Some clones in this sample may be carry-over from other donors' samples.

The rearrangement uses TRBV6-1 and TRBJ2-1; 7 nucleotides line up with TRBD1. The CDR3 covers 12 residues. The V segment lost 8 bases and the J segment 15 bases; nucleotides outside the gene matches: 13. Per germline, CDR1 MNHNS and CDR2 SASEGT. The CDR3 nucleotides read TGTGCCAGCCTCTTACTAGGGGGCGGGTTGTTCTTC. Its translation is CASLLLGGGLFF.

In its sample, this clonotype was seen once. This CDR3 is CSASVLMNTGELFF. CDR3 nucleotides: TGCAGTGCCAGTGTACTTATGAACACCGGGGAGCTGTTTTTT. This chain uses TRBV20-1 with TRBJ2-2; no clear D gene. Looked up from germline, CDR1 is DFQATT and CDR2 is SNEGSKA (reference sequence). Trimming cost V 6 bases and J 1 base, with 12 bases left between them. This CDR3 has 14 amino acids.

The chain couples TRBV7-8 to TRBJ1-5, with D possibly being TRBD1 (5 bases). Trimming took off 4 bases at V and 7 bases at J, with 14 bases between the two ends. The CDR3 has 14 amino acids. CDR1 is SGHVS, CDR2 FQNEAQ, per germline. The CDR3 DNA reads as TGTGCCAGCAGCTCCAGGGTTCTAAGGCAGCCCCAGCATTTT. This gives the protein CASSSRVLRQPQHF.

This chain links TRBV9 with TRBJ2-1; the D call may be TRBD1 or TRBD2 (6 bases each). Germline V gene sequence: CDR1 SGDLS, CDR2 YYNGEE. Trimming shortened V by 0 bases and J by 7 bases, and 14 bases separated the two germline ends. The CDR3 length is 15 residues. CDR3 region: CASSVDGGIGNEQFF. CDR3 in DNA: TGTGCCAGCAGCGTAGACGGGGGCATAGGTAATGAGCAGTTCTTC.

This clonotype was seen a handful of times. This chain links TRBV4-1 with TRBJ1-5, with D maybe TRBD1 (6 bases). Germline-derived CDR1 and CDR2 are MGHRA and YSYEKL. Trimming removed 4 bases at V and 4 bases at J, with 17 bases between. The CDR3 runs to 16 residues. In DNA form, the CDR3 reads TGCGCCAGCAGCCCCGGAGGACAGTTCGCAAATCAGCCCCAGCATTTT. Encoded protein: CASSPGGQFANQPQHF.